This T cell receptor beta chain is drawn from a study of identical twins. Everyone who gave samples was a healthy Caucasian. This clonotype was seen more than once but under ten times. The CDR3 loop spans 17 amino acids. Germline-derived CDR1 and CDR2 are SGHRS and YFSETQ. J lost 4 bases, V lost 4 bases, and 10 bases had no gene match. TCRdb processed the 5' RACE reads anew with MiXCR; each CDR3 protein has one entry. The sample records hundreds of thousands of distinct CDR3 sequences, over 15% being singletons. The sample was also reused in another study, on T cells expressing NK-cell markers. Per that paper: Eight donors were sequenced, of whom seven were HCMV-seropositive, while the remaining one was HCMV-seronegative.

The source is a woman aged 18-35 years in good health. What was sequenced was PBMCs. This rearrangement joins TRBV5-1 to TRBJ2-3; 12 bases line up with TRBD2. The CDR3 loop reads CASSQRTSGIRADTQYF. The CDR3 DNA reads TGCGCCAGCAGCCAACGGACTAGCGGGATAAGGGCAGATACGCAGTATTTT.